The TCR beta chain described here comes from a study of cytomegalovirus exposure and HLA in healthy donors. Study as a whole: Membership in the Caucasian-associated ancestry cluster was found for around 81% of roughly 360 genotyped donors. The study, taken as a whole, reports: Reportedly, TCR beta sequences accurately predicted HLA-A and HLA-B alleles in most subjects. As a later analysis showed, several of the most significant clusters appeared to be linked to common viral pathogens.

V shed 1 base and J 1 base; nucleotides not matched to a gene: 11. The CDR3 runs 19 residues. Germline V gene data show CDR1 as LNHDA and CDR2 as SQIVND (reference sequence). In regard to this clone: Its specificity is not known.

PCR was performed using 60 Vbeta and 13 Jbeta primers. Original methodology: Counted up in a later analysis, unique TCR beta chains came to some 72 million, with around 12 million shared. Method: immunoSEQ multiplex PCR; TCRdb's copy keeps in-frame clones and lacks some. V, J and clone size reflect that table, while D and trimming were determined from the DNA. The sample holds about 160,000 clones, nearly 80% seen once. The clonotype was recovered from a woman between 50 and 59 years old in good health and CMV-seropositive. This chain connects TRBV19 to TRBJ2-4; 9 nucleotides agree with TRBD2. Sequences were obtained from PBMCs. CDR3: CASSIGGSGGEGAKNIQYF. The CDR3 nucleotides read TGTGCCAGTAGTATAGGGGGTAGCGGGGGAGAGGGGGCCAAAAACATTCAGTACTTC. Based on the CDR3 plus reference TRBV19 and TRBJ2-4, the full variable domain is DGGITQSPKYLFRKEGQNVTLSCEQNLNHDAMYWYRQDPGQGLRLIYYSQIVNDFQKGDIAEGYSVSREKKESFPLTVTSAQKNPTAFYLCASSIGGSGGEGAKNIQYFGAGTRLSVL.